A single sample gave rise to the 15 T cell receptor beta chains below, sequenced in a study of vaccination and CD4 T cells after COVID-19. Treatment meaning: approximately nine-day PBMC culture with coronavirus spike peptide pools or control peptides (ViraFEST assay). The Oncomine TCR Beta short-read assay generated sequence data from the DNA of cultured CD4+ T cells. TCRdb processed the PCR reads anew with MiXCR; each CDR3 protein has one entry. The sample consists of more than 20,000 distinct CDR3 sequences, around half of them appearing once. No antigen is known for these receptors. Sequencing was performed on CD4+ T cells from blood, cultured in vitro, taken before SARS-CoV-2 vaccination. The receptors derive from a human donor who received a COVID-19 vaccine.

V usage is TRBV19 and J usage is TRBJ2-3; no firm D call. Per the germline V gene, CDR1 is LNHDA and CDR2 is SQIVND (reference sequence). This CDR3 region has 15 residues. V lost 0 bases to trimming and J lost 4 bases, with 11 bases between them. The CDR3 sequence is CASSIDGGGADTQYF. The CDR3 DNA reads as TGTGCCAGTAGTATAGACGGCGGTGGCGCAGATACGCAGTATTTT. The full variable domain, in which reference TRBV19 and TRBJ2-3 provide the parts outside the CDR3, is DGGITQSPKYLFRKEGQNVTLSCEQNLNHDAMYWYRQDPGQGLRLIYYSQIVNDFQKGDIAEGYSVSREKKESFPLTVTSAQKNPTAFYLCASSIDGGGADTQYFGPGTRLTVL.

This chain joins TRBV5-4 and TRBJ2-3; 13 nucleotides align to TRBD2. V shed 4 bases and J 2 bases; nucleotides not matched to a gene: 4. This CDR3 has 16 residues. Germline V gives CDR1 SGHNT, CDR2 YYREEE (reference sequence). CDR3 nucleotides: TGTGCCAGCAGCCCCGGACTAGCGGGAGTCACAGATACGCAGTATTTT. Its protein product is CASSPGLAGVTDTQYF.

The rearrangement uses TRBV6-1 and TRBJ2-1, with D perhaps being TRBD1 or TRBD2 (5 bases each). V shed 7 bases and J shed 5 bases, with 6 bases lying between them. This CDR3 comprises 11 residues. Germline CDR1 reads MNHNS; CDR2 reads SASEGT. The CDR3: CASMGDNEQFF. The CDR3 nucleotides read TGTGCCAGCATGGGGGACAATGAGCAGTTCTTC.

The rearrangement uses TRBV30 and TRBJ2-3; D is possibly TRBD2 (6 bases). From germline, CDR1 is GTSNPN and CDR2 SVGIG (reference sequence). The CDR3 covers 14 residues. V lost 3 bases and J lost 0, with 10 bases in between. CDR3 protein: CAWRNSGSTDTQYF. The CDR3, as DNA: TGTGCCTGGAGAAATAGCGGAAGCACAGATACGCAGTATTTT.

This clonotype has more than one count but fewer than ten. The genes are TRBV7-9 and TRBJ1-2, with D perhaps matching TRBD1 (5 bases). This CDR3 is built from 13 residues. Trimming took off 1 base at V and 7 bases at J, with 10 bases between the two ends. Germline values: CDR1 SEHNR, CDR2 FQNEAQ (reference sequence). CDR3 protein: CASSLEGGVGYTF. In nucleotides, the CDR3 is TGTGCCAGCAGCTTAGAAGGAGGGGTTGGCTACACCTTC.

The gene calls are TRBV6-1 and TRBJ2-3, with 7 bases aligning to TRBD2. V lost 8 bases and J lost 6; bases outside the gene matches: 8. The germline CDR1 and CDR2 sequences are MNHNS and SASEGT. The CDR3 loop spans 13 amino acids. Here the CDR3 reads CASRSYGGDTQYF. The CDR3 DNA sequence: TGTGCCAGCCGGTCTTACGGGGGGGATACGCAGTATTTT.

V gene TRBV25-1 combines with J gene TRBJ2-5; a weak D match, TRBD2 (6 bases). Germline CDR1 MGHDK, CDR2 SYGVNS. The CDR3 runs 15 residues. Trimming removed 6 bases from V and 1 base from J, with 15 bases in between. The CDR3 sequence: CASRKGRESQETQYF. The CDR3 DNA reads TGTGCCAGCAGAAAGGGCCGGGAGTCCCAAGAGACCCAGTACTTC.

The chain employs TRBV10-3 and TRBJ2-3; D might be TRBD1 or TRBD2, each matching 5 bases. Trimming pared 2 bases from V and 5 bases from J, leaving 8 bases between. This CDR3 region has 13 residues. Germline-derived CDR1 and CDR2 are ENHRY and SYGVKD. CDR3 in amino acids: CAISEAGRDTQYF. The CDR3 DNA reads as TGTGCCATCAGTGAGGCAGGGAGAGATACGCAGTATTTT.

The rearrangement links TRBV25-1 to TRBJ2-1; 7 nucleotides agree with TRBD1. This CDR3 region has 16 residues. Germline assignment: CDR1 MGHDK and CDR2 SYGVNS. J lost 3 bases, V lost 3 bases, and 8 bases had no gene match. The chain's CDR3 is CASSDRTTGFYNEQFF. In DNA form, the CDR3 reads TGTGCCAGCAGTGATAGAACGACAGGGTTCTACAATGAGCAGTTCTTC.

The chain has TRBV7-8 and TRBJ2-5; D is unclear. Germline CDR1 SGHVS, CDR2 FQNEAQ. CDR3 length equals 15 residues. Deletions cut 5 bases from V and 2 bases from J, with 15 bases between. CDR3 coding DNA: TGTGCCAGCAGCCCTACGGGCCGTTCGCAAGAGACCCAGTACTTC. Translating it yields CASSPTGRSQETQYF.

This sequence joins TRBV19 and TRBJ1-2; TRBD1 matches 7 bases. J was trimmed by 4 bases and V by 3 bases; bases with no gene match: 8. The CDR3 sequence is 15 residues long. The germline CDR1 and CDR2 sequences are LNHDA and SQIVND (reference sequence). The DNA of the CDR3 is TGTGCCAGTAGTATGGGGACAGAAGACCCCTATGGCTACACCTTC. Its protein is CASSMGTEDPYGYTF.

The chain uses TRBV20-1 and TRBJ2-1, with D tentatively TRBD1 or TRBD2 (6 bases each). V lost 0 bases and J 2 bases, leaving 14 bases between the germline ends. The V gene's germline CDR1 is DFQATT and CDR2 SNEGSKA (reference sequence). The CDR3 contains 16 residues. CDR3 amino acids: CSARDQSRGAYNEQFF. In DNA form, the CDR3 reads TGCAGTGCTAGAGATCAATCAAGGGGGGCCTACAATGAGCAGTTCTTC.

V and J are TRBV7-2 and TRBJ2-3; possibly TRBD2 for D (5 bases). The CDR3 has 14 amino acids. V lost 5 bases to trimming and J lost 5 bases, with 14 bases between them. Per germline, CDR1 SGHTA and CDR2 FQGNSA. The DNA of the CDR3 is TGTGCCAGCAGCCCGTCCGGGGTCCTAGATACGCAGTATTTT. Residues: CASSPSGVLDTQYF. The full variable domain, in which reference TRBV7-2 and TRBJ2-3 provide the parts outside the CDR3, is GAGVSQSPSNKVTEKGKDVELRCDPISGHTALYWYRQSLGQGLEFLIYFQGNSAPDKSGLPSDRFSAERTGGSVSTLTIQRTQQEDSAVYLCASSPSGVLDTQYFGPGTRLTVL.

The rearrangement joins TRBV20-1 to TRBJ2-4; 9 bases agree with TRBD2. The CDR3 runs to 12 residues. After removal of 3 bases from V and 8 bases from J, the junction contained 2 bases not matched to a gene. Germline CDR1 and CDR2: DFQATT and SNEGSKA (reference sequence). The CDR3, as DNA: TGCAGTGCTAGCGCGGGAGGGTACATTCAGTACTTC. Protein: CSASAGGYIQYF.

J is TRBJ2-2 and V is TRBV19; either TRBD1 or TRBD2 may fit D (6 bases each). The length of the CDR3 is 14 residues. Deletions cut 3 bases from V and 4 bases from J, with 9 bases between. Looked up from germline, CDR1 is LNHDA and CDR2 is SQIVND (reference sequence). The CDR3 DNA is TGTGCCAGTAGTATTAAGGGGGGCACCGGGGAGCTGTTTTTT. It is translated as CASSIKGGTGELFF.